One sample yielded the 22 T cell receptor beta chains listed below, sequenced in a study of chemoradiotherapy in HPV16-positive cancers. Assay: immunoSEQ multiplex PCR; the TCRdb copy retains only in-frame clones and omits some. The sample shows a few hundred clones, about 81% of them seen only once. The sequences come from tumor tissue, collected from a patient who underwent chemoradiotherapy. Source of these receptors: a human donor with HPV-associated anogenital cancer.

This clone was seen a single time. The chain uses TRBV6-5 and TRBJ1-1; TRBD1 matches at 7 bases. The CDR3 runs to 13 residues. J gave up 3 bases and V 4 bases, and 2 bases lay outside the gene matches. In germline, CDR1 is MNHEY, CDR2 SVGAGI. Here the CDR3 DNA reads TGTGCCAGCAGTTCCGACAGGGACACTGAAGCTTTCTTT. It encodes CASSSDRDTEAFF.

This clone was counted between two and nine times. The chain employs TRBV5-1 and TRBJ1-4; possibly TRBD1 for D (6 bases). Trimming cost V 0 bases and J 7 bases, with 13 bases left between them. This CDR3 is 15 amino acids long. Germline CDR1 reads SGHRS; CDR2 reads YFSETQ. The CDR3 DNA is TGCGCCAGCAGCTTGGAGGGGGATCCCTCTGAAAAACTGTTTTTT. Its protein is CASSLEGDPSEKLFF.

The chain has TRBV2 and TRBJ2-7, with D perhaps matching TRBD2 (6 bases). Trimming left V 7 bases short and J 5 bases short, with 18 bases between. The CDR3 runs 14 residues. Germline CDR1 and CDR2: SNHLY and FYNNEI. The CDR3 bases are TGTGCCAGCAAAGATCGGGGGTCGGTGGACGAGCAGTACTTC. As protein: CASKDRGSVDEQYF.

This chain joins TRBV5-4 and TRBJ2-6; D is possibly TRBD1 (6 bases). Germline assignment: CDR1 SGHNT and CDR2 YYREEE (reference sequence). The CDR3 consists of 15 residues. The ends were cut back, 4 bases at V and 0 bases at J, with 8 bases in the middle. The CDR3: CASSPGASGANVLTF. The CDR3 DNA reads TGTGCCAGCAGCCCAGGGGCCTCTGGGGCCAACGTCCTGACTTTC.

V is TRBV6-5 and J is TRBJ1-3, with D perhaps matching TRBD1 (5 bases). The CDR3 sequence is 15 residues long. Trimming shortened V by 4 bases and J by 6 bases, and 16 bases separated the two germline ends. Germline CDR1 reads MNHEY; CDR2 reads SVGAGI. The CDR3 coding sequence is TGTGCCAGCAGTTTACGCCGGACATCCGAAAACACCATATATTTT. It is translated as CASSLRRTSENTIYF.

The chain recombines TRBV10-3 with TRBJ1-6, with a weak D call TRBD1 (5 bases). Between the trimmed V and J ends, which lost 6 bases and 9 bases, there was a span of 18 bases. CDR1 and CDR2 (germline): ENHRY, SYGVKD. This CDR3 spans 15 amino acids. The CDR3 sequence is CAIRASGTPLSPLHF. CDR3 nucleotides: TGTGCCATCAGGGCGTCGGGGACTCCCCTTTCACCCCTCCACTTT.

This chain joins TRBV5-6 and TRBJ1-4; D is possibly TRBD1 (5 bases). V lost 0 bases to trimming and J lost 4 bases, with 13 bases between them. The CDR3 is 16 amino acids. Germline V gene data show CDR1 as SGHDT and CDR2 as YYEEEE. CDR3 in DNA: TGTGCCAGCAGCTTGGATCCAGGGCATGGTAATGAAAAACTGTTTTTT. Translated: CASSLDPGHGNEKLFF. The full variable domain, rest sourced from reference TRBV5-6 and TRBJ1-4, is DAGVTQSPTHLIKTRGQQVTLRCSPKSGHDTVSWYQQALGQGPQFIFQYYEEEERQRGNFPDRFSGHQFPNYSSELNVNALLLGDSALYLCASSLDPGHGNEKLFFGSGTQLSVL.

This chain joins TRBV7-2 and TRBJ1-3; 8 bases match TRBD1. This CDR3 comprises 16 residues. Germline assignment: CDR1 SGHTA and CDR2 FQGNSA. V was clipped by 1 base and J by 4 bases; unmatched bases: 6. CDR3 bases: TGTGCCAGCAGCTTAGGTCCAGGGGGCTCCGGAAACACCATATATTTT. Protein sequence: CASSLGPGGSGNTIYF.

The CDR3 region has the DNA TGTGCCATCAGGGAAAGACTAGCGGGGGAGCGAGAGACCCAGTACTTC. This sequence encodes CAIRERLAGERETQYF. V and J are TRBV10-3 and TRBJ2-5, with 12 nucleotides matching TRBD2. V shed 6 bases, J shed 4 bases, and the junction held 9 bases outside the gene matches. This CDR3 comprises 16 residues. Germline V gene data show CDR1 as ENHRY and CDR2 as SYGVKD.

This chain links TRBV30 with TRBJ1-2, with no clear D. Trimming left V 2 bases short and J 5 bases short, with 18 bases between. CDR3 length equals 15 residues. Germline V gives CDR1 GTSNPN, CDR2 SVGIG (reference sequence). DNA of the CDR3: TGTGCCTGGAGTCTCCCGGGAGGGTTATTTTATGGCTACACCTTC. It encodes CAWSLPGGLFYGYTF.

The chain joins TRBV6-1 to TRBJ2-7; D tentatively reads TRBD1 or TRBD2 (5 bases each). V was cut by 4 bases and J by 3 bases, with 22 bases left in between. CDR1 MNHNS and CDR2 SASEGT come from the germline V gene. This CDR3 region has 17 residues. The CDR3 sequence is CASSAEGRTPTVYEQYF. The CDR3 coding sequence is TGTGCCAGCAGTGCAGAGGGTCGGACACCGACCGTCTACGAGCAGTACTTC.

The chain recombines TRBV19 with TRBJ1-4; D uncertain. Germline V lookup: CDR1 LNHDA, CDR2 SQIVND (reference sequence). Trimming took off 9 bases at V and 6 bases at J, with 8 bases between the two ends. The CDR3 spans 11 residues. CDR3 DNA sequence: TGTGCCAGCAGCAGTTATGAAAAACTGTTTTTT. This encodes CASSSYEKLFF.

V is TRBV6-5 and J is TRBJ2-1; no reliable D call. Per the germline V gene, CDR1 is MNHEY and CDR2 is SVGAGI. V was shortened by 5 bases and J by 2 bases, with 10 bases between the two germline ends. CDR3 size: 14 residues. The CDR3, as DNA: TGTGCCAGCAGTCTCCGACAAACCTACAATGAGCAGTTCTTC. Amino acid sequence: CASSLRQTYNEQFF.

The chain is built from TRBV14 and TRBJ2-4; 7 bases line up with TRBD1. The junction had 5 bases not matched to a gene; V was cut back by 4 bases and J by 11 bases. The CDR3 loop spans 12 amino acids. In germline, CDR1 is SGHDN, CDR2 FVKESK. The CDR3 region has the DNA TGTGCCAGCAGCCTAGACAGGGTTCTTCAGTACTTC. Amino acids: CASSLDRVLQYF.

CDR3 loop: CATSRGPQGSDQPQHF. For the CDR3, the DNA is TGTGCCACCAGCAGAGGACCGCAGGGGAGCGATCAGCCCCAGCATTTT. The chain recombines TRBV15 with TRBJ1-5, with a weak D call TRBD1 (6 bases). The CDR3 contains 16 residues. Looked up from germline, CDR1 is LNHNV and CDR2 is YYDKDF (reference sequence). Trimming cost V 1 base and J 5 bases, with 15 bases left between them.

This clone came up a few times. Germline is not matched at one junction end, which may reflect a read error. The chain couples TRBV5-5 to TRBJ1-4; D remains unclear. Germline V gives CDR1 SGHKS, CDR2 YYEKEE (reference sequence). There are 13 residues in the CDR3. The CDR3 region has the DNA TGTGCCAGCAGTTTGGACCTTAATGAAAAACTGTTTTTT. The encoded protein is CASSLDLNEKLFF.

V and J are TRBV11-2 and TRBJ2-5; 10 nucleotides match TRBD1. Losses at the gene ends were 5 bases for V and 4 bases for J; bases not matched to a gene: 7. Germline V gives CDR1 SGHAT, CDR2 FQNNGV. The CDR3 consists of 15 residues. CDR3 bases: TGTGCCAGCAGCCCGACCGGGACAGGGGTAGAGACCCAGTACTTC. Its translation is CASSPTGTGVETQYF.

This clone occurred a few times. The chain links TRBV4-2 to TRBJ1-5; a possible D gene is TRBD1 (6 bases). Germline V lookup: CDR1 LGHNA, CDR2 YNFKEQ. The CDR3 sequence is 19 residues long. The V end was cut by 0 bases, the J end by 0 bases, with 18 bases between. CDR3: CASSQDPYGQINSNQPQHF. DNA for the CDR3: TGTGCCAGCAGCCAAGATCCCTACGGACAGATTAATAGCAATCAGCCCCAGCATTTT.

The CDR3 loop reads CASSIAQGWTEAFF. CDR3 bases: TGTGCCAGCAGTATAGCACAGGGTTGGACTGAAGCTTTCTTT. V and J are TRBV2 and TRBJ1-1; possibly TRBD1 for D (6 bases). The CDR3 is 14 residues long. The V end lost 5 bases, the J end lost 5 bases, and 15 bases lay between the germline ends. In germline, CDR1 is SNHLY, CDR2 FYNNEI.

The chain joins TRBV7-7 to TRBJ2-6, with D unresolved. The V end was cut by 5 bases, the J end by 5 bases, with 22 bases between. The CDR3 spans 18 residues. CDR1 and CDR2 (germline): SSHAT, FNYEAQ (reference sequence). CDR3 DNA sequence: TGTGCCAGCAGCGCCGTCTTAAGTGCCACAAGTCGGGCCAACGTCCTGACTTTC. It is translated as CASSAVLSATSRANVLTF. Combining the CDR3 with reference TRBV7-7 and TRBJ2-6 gives the whole variable domain GAGVSQSPRYKVTKRGQDVTLRCDPISSHATLYWYQQALGQGPEFLTYFNYEAQPDKSGLPSDRFSAERPEGSISTLTIQRTEQRDSAMYRCASSAVLSATSRANVLTFGAGSRLTVL.

The rearrangement joins TRBV10-1 to TRBJ2-2; no reliable D call. Germline V gene sequence: CDR1 WNHNN, CDR2 SYGVQD (reference sequence). V lost 8 bases to trimming and J lost 0 bases, with 10 bases between them. CDR3 length: 14 amino acids. The CDR3 reads CASAAVANTGELFF. In DNA form, the CDR3 reads TGCGCCAGCGCGGCCGTCGCGAACACCGGGGAGCTGTTTTTT.

CDR3 in DNA: TGTGCCTGGACGAAGGGTGGTCGCTCACCCCTCCACTTT. Translated: CAWTKGGRSPLHF. This rearrangement joins TRBV30 to TRBJ1-6; D gene uncertain. Deletions cut 4 bases from V and 10 bases from J, with 14 bases between. The CDR3 is 13 residues long. Germline V gene data show CDR1 as GTSNPN and CDR2 as SVGIG (reference sequence).